This passage covers 14 T cell receptor beta chains from one sample sequenced in a study of early T cells in non-severe SARS-CoV-2 infection (dated by TCRdb to the early 2020s). Library prep was done by 5' RACE. For sequencing, a NextSeq 500 was employed. The public reads were run again by TCRdb, first through fastp at Q25 and then through MiXCR, and only productive beta chains were kept. Records with the same CDR3 protein are collapsed into one entry carrying the most frequent genes and DNA. Recorded for this sample are approximately 75,000 distinct CDR3 sequences; over 3.5% of them occurred a single time. The biggest ten clones account for 3% to 4.5% of the sample. The material sequenced was whole blood, taken at baseline. The receptor set was obtained from an adult who was a healthcare worker with PCR-confirmed SARS-CoV-2 infection or an uninfected control (not recorded which). The donor label of this sample is uncertain.

The chain employs TRBV6-2 or TRBV6-3 and TRBJ2-2, with a possible D match to TRBD2 (6 bases). Trimming stripped 5 bases from V and 1 base from J, with 14 bases between. The CDR3 consists of 16 residues. Germline V gene sequence: CDR1 MNHEY, CDR2 SVGEGT. The CDR3 nucleotides read TGTGCCAGCAGTGACCTGGGACTCCAGAACACCGGGGAGCTGTTTTTT. Translated: CASSDLGLQNTGELFF.

This chain links TRBV20-1 with TRBJ1-1; a possible D gene is TRBD1 (5 bases). Trimming shortened V by 4 bases and J by 2 bases, and 8 bases separated the two germline ends. Looked up from germline, CDR1 is DFQATT and CDR2 is SNEGSKA (reference sequence). The CDR3 consists of 12 residues. CDR3 in DNA: TGCAGTGCTAAACAGGTAAACACTGAAGCTTTCTTT. Translating it yields CSAKQVNTEAFF.

This clonotype was seen a few times. The V and J genes are TRBV29-1 and TRBJ1-2; 7 nucleotides line up with TRBD1. The V gene's germline CDR1 is SQVTM and CDR2 ANQGSEA. Germline trimming cut 4 bases from V and 7 bases from J; bases unmatched to any gene: 3. There are 11 residues in the CDR3. The CDR3 here is CSVGGDSGYTF. The DNA of the CDR3 is TGCAGCGTTGGGGGGGACAGTGGCTACACCTTC.

This chain connects TRBV6-2 or TRBV6-3 to TRBJ2-2; D remains ambiguous. The germline gives CDR1 MNHEY, CDR2 SVGEGT. V lost 5 bases and J lost 8, with 15 bases in between. The CDR3 has 14 residues. The CDR3: CASSPRLTKGELFF. The CDR3 coding sequence is TGTGCCAGCAGTCCCCGACTTACAAAAGGGGAGCTGTTTTTT.

This clonotype was recorded at least ten times. The rearrangement uses TRBV28 and TRBJ1-2, with D unresolved. Germline CDR1 reads MDHEN; CDR2 reads SYDVKM. The CDR3 contains 13 residues. With 4 bases removed from V and 7 bases from J, the gap between germline ends came to 13 bases. The CDR3 sequence: CASSSPTPVGYTF. The CDR3 region has the DNA TGTGCCAGCAGTTCTCCCACCCCGGTTGGCTACACCTTC.

J is TRBJ1-1 and V is TRBV28; D remains ambiguous. Deletions cut 10 bases from V and 8 bases from J, with 20 bases between. Looked up from germline, CDR1 is MDHEN and CDR2 is SYDVKM. The CDR3 extends over 13 amino acids. In DNA, the CDR3 is TGTGCCACCCGAGACGGAGGGCCCAAAGAAGCTTTCTTT. This gives the protein CATRDGGPKEAFF.

The CDR3: CASSQYLGRGSDTDTQYF. The CDR3 bases are TGTGCCAGCAGCCAATACCTGGGCAGGGGGTCGGACACAGATACGCAGTATTTT. The chain combines TRBV7-2 with TRBJ2-3; 7 positions match TRBD1. Germline CDR1 SGHTA, CDR2 FQGNSA. The CDR3 contains 18 residues. V gave up 5 bases and J gave up 2 bases; unmatched junction bases: 16.

This clonotype was recorded many times. CDR3 amino acids: CASSSDSSYEQYF. CDR3 sequence (DNA): TGTGCCAGCAGCTCGGACAGCTCCTACGAGCAGTACTTC. The chain is built from TRBV7-6 and TRBJ2-7; D is perhaps TRBD1 (6 bases). V was pared by 4 bases and J by 0 bases, with 7 bases between. This CDR3 has 13 residues. CDR1 and CDR2 (germline): SGHVS, FNYEAQ.

V and J are TRBV12-3 or TRBV12-4 and TRBJ2-7; tentative D call: TRBD2 (6 bases). CDR3 size: 14 residues. Trimming removed 7 bases at V and 2 bases at J, with 15 bases between. DNA of the CDR3: TGTGCCAGCAACTTTGGGGGGTACCCCTACGAGCAGTACTTC. It specifies CASNFGGYPYEQYF.

This clonotype was counted a few times. The V call is TRBV28, the J call TRBJ2-3; either TRBD1 or TRBD2 may fit D (5 bases each). Germline V lookup: CDR1 MDHEN, CDR2 SYDVKM. V was shortened by 6 bases and J by 4 bases, with 8 bases between the two germline ends. The CDR3 has 12 residues. The CDR3 sequence is CASRRGPDTQYF. The DNA of the CDR3 is TGTGCCAGCAGACGGGGCCCAGATACGCAGTATTTT. Using reference TRBV28 and TRBJ2-3 for the parts outside the CDR3, the full variable domain is DVKVTQSSRYLVKRTGEKVFLECVQDMDHENMFWYRQDPGLGLRLIYFSYDVKMKEKGDIPEGYSVSREKKERFSLILESASTNQTSMYLCASRRGPDTQYFGPGTRLTVL.

This clonotype came up many times. The rearrangement joins TRBV27 to TRBJ1-4; the match to TRBD1 covers 7 bases. The CDR3 runs to 16 residues. With V trimmed by 3 bases and J by 5 bases, 9 bases remained unmatched. CDR1 MNHEY and CDR2 SMNVEV come from the germline V gene (reference sequence). The CDR3 loop is CASSFGQDYQNEKLFF. The CDR3 nucleotides are TGTGCCAGCAGTTTTGGACAGGACTACCAGAATGAAAAACTGTTTTTT.

Here the CDR3 reads CASSIVGHEKLFF. The CDR3 DNA follows: TGTGCCAGCAGCATTGTTGGCCATGAAAAACTGTTTTTT. The rearrangement joins TRBV6-6 to TRBJ1-4; D uncertain. The CDR3 extends over 13 amino acids. Trimming stripped 6 bases from V and 6 bases from J, with 11 bases between. The germline gives CDR1 MNHNY, CDR2 SVGAGI (reference sequence).

The table lists this clonotype with a few counts. The rearrangement links TRBV7-2 to TRBJ2-1; 14 nucleotides match TRBD2. Losses at the gene ends were 4 bases for V and 10 bases for J; bases not matched to a gene: 3. CDR1 is SGHTA and CDR2 is FQGNSA in the germline V gene. CDR3 length equals 14 residues. Here the CDR3 DNA reads TGTGCCAGCAGCTACGGACTAGCGGGGGGAGAGCAGTTCTTC. This codes for CASSYGLAGGEQFF.

This clonotype was picked up many times. This rearrangement joins TRBV11-2 to TRBJ2-7; D is unclear. CDR1 and CDR2 from the germline V gene are SGHAT and FQNNGV. The CDR3 covers 14 residues. The V gene lost 6 bases and the J gene lost 1 base, with 13 bases spanning the gap. The CDR3 DNA sequence: TGTGCCAGCAGTCCCGACAACCTTTCCTACGAGCAGTACTTC. Residues: CASSPDNLSYEQYF.